This TCR beta chain was recovered during a study of shared clonotypes between healthy human individuals. Under the authors' procedure: Junction-only sequences without quality scores came from ImmunoSEQ, so filtering differed. Measured with immunoSEQ multiplex PCR; TCRdb has only the in-frame clones, and not every one. D and trimming were read from the DNA, whereas the V and J calls and clone size are those reported in that table. The profile shows 2 million to 3 million clones, more than 85% of them singletons. The CDR3 totals 15 residues. Trimming pared 1 base from V and 2 bases from J, leaving 11 bases between. Germline CDR1 and CDR2: KGHSH and LQKENI.

What was sequenced was naive CD4+ T cells from PBMCs. The sample's subset: CD45RA+ positively selected. This clonotype was sampled from a man between 18 and 29 years old in good health. Some clones in this sample may be carry-over from other donors' samples. V is TRBV18 and J is TRBJ1-1; no clear D. The CDR3, as DNA: TGTGCCAGCTCACCACAAGGGTTATCAAACACTGAAGCTTTCTTT. Its translation: CASSPQGLSNTEAFF. The full variable domain, completed using reference TRBV18 and TRBJ1-1, is NAGVMQNPRHLVRRRGQEARLRCSPMKGHSHVYWYRQLPEEGLKFMVYLQKENIIDESGMPKERFSAEFPKEGPSILRIQQVVRGDSAAYFCASSPQGLSNTEAFFGQGTRLTVV.